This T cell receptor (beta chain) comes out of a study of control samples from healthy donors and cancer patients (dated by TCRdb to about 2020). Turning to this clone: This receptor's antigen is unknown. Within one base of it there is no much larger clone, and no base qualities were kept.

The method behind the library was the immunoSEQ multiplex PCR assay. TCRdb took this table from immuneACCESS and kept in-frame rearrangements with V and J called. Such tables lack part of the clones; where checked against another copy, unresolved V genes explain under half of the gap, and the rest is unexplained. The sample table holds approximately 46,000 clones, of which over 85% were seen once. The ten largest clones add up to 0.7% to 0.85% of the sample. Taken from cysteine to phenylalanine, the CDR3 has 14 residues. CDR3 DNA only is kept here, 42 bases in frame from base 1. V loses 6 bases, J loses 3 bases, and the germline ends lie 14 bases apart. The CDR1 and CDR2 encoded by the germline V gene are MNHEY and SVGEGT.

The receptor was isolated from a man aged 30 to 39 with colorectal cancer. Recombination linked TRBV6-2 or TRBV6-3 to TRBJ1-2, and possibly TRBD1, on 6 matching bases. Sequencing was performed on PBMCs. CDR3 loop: CASSSVGAYYGYTF. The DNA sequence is TGTGCCAGCAGCTCAGTGGGGGCTTACTATGGCTACACCTTC.